These T cell receptor beta chains were read from a single sample in a study of vaccination and CD4 T cells after COVID-19. TCRdb used MiXCR to reprocess the PCR reads, holding one entry per CDR3 protein. The profile covers 9,700 or so distinct CDR3 sequences, with approximately 62% appearing a single time and roughly a quarter taken by the ten largest. These receptors are not linked to any known antigen. The sequencing input was CD4+ T cells from blood, cultured in vitro. Receptors were obtained from a human donor in good health. The CDR3 runs from the conserved cysteine through the conserved F or W. The D gene is left open where the match is weak. The listing skips clone size in some rows; elsewhere it reads once, few, many or a size class.

TRBV7-7	TRBJ2-1	TRBD2	.	CASSPGLAKLGQFF	TGTGCCAGCAGTCCGGGACTAGCGAAGCTGGGGCAGTTCTTC
TRBV30	TRBJ2-3	.	.	CAWRQEWARGGTDTQYF	TGTGCCTGGAGACAAGAGTGGGCCCGGGGCGGCACAGATACGCAGTATTTT
TRBV20-1	TRBJ1-1	TRBD1	.	CSAVGEGAAFF	TGCAGTGCGGTCGGGGAGGGGGCCGCTTTCTTT
TRBV27	TRBJ2-7	.	.	CASTTRFNEQYF	TGTGCCAGCACCACAAGGTTCAACGAGCAGTACTTC
TRBV6-2/TRBV6-3	TRBJ2-3	TRBD2	.	CASSLAGGQDTQYF	TGTGCCAGCAGTTTAGCGGGGGGGCAAGATACGCAGTATTTT
TRBV2	TRBJ2-7	.	.	CATRDTLTYEQYF	TGTGCCACCCGGGACACCCTAACCTACGAGCAGTACTTC
TRBV5-1	TRBJ1-1	TRBD1	.	CASSLAGTGGGRNTEAFF	TGCGCCAGCAGCTTGGCGGGGACAGGGGGCGGGAGGAACACTGAAGCCTTCTTT
TRBV6-1	TRBJ1-3	.	few	CASSRTGIRGNTIYF	TGTGCCAGCAGCCGCACAGGGATCCGTGGAAACACCATATATTTT
TRBV5-1	TRBJ2-1	.	.	CASSSRDSYNEQFF	TGCGCCAGCAGCTCCCGGGACTCTTACAATGAGCAGTTCTTC
TRBV25-1	TRBJ1-2	.	.	CASSEVGYTF	TGTGCCAGCAGCGAGGTCGGCTACACCTTC
TRBV19	TRBJ1-5	.	.	CASQGRPRAYSNQPQHF	TGTGCCAGCCAAGGACGTCCGCGGGCTTATAGCAATCAGCCCCAGCATTTT
TRBV7-2	TRBJ2-7	.	.	CASSSRIQGVEQYF	TGTGCCAGCAGCAGTCGGATACAGGGTGTCGAGCAGTACTTC
TRBV30	TRBJ1-5	.	.	CAWTRTVGQPQHF	TGTGCCTGGACCAGGACAGTAGGTCAGCCCCAGCATTTT
TRBV19	TRBJ2-3	.	.	CASSKSAVRTDTQYF	TGTGCCAGTAGTAAATCGGCGGTTCGCACAGATACGCAGTATTTT
TRBV15	TRBJ1-5	.	few	CATSRGGGLGQPQHF	TGTGCCACCAGCAGAGGTGGCGGACTGGGTCAGCCCCAGCATTTT
TRBV7-6	TRBJ2-7	TRBD2	.	CASSPTSGAAYEQYF	TGTGCCAGCAGTCCTACTAGCGGAGCGGCCTACGAGCAGTACTTC
TRBV19	TRBJ1-5	.	.	CASSITGWGDQPQHF	TGTGCCAGTAGTATAACTGGCTGGGGCGATCAGCCCCAGCATTTT
TRBV7-2	TRBJ1-2	.	.	CASSLNVRDSYTF	TGTGCCAGCAGCTTAAACGTTCGCGATTCCTACACCTTC
TRBV20-1	TRBJ1-3	.	.	CSARDPGSGNTIYF	TGCAGTGCTAGAGATCCGGGCTCTGGAAACACCATATATTTT
TRBV27	TRBJ1-6	.	few	CASSLGGANSPLHF	TGTGCCAGCAGTTTGGGGGGGGCTAATTCACCCCTCCACTTT
TRBV6-4	TRBJ2-1	TRBD2	.	CASSDRGGSGNEQFF	TGTGCCAGCAGTGACCGGGGCGGGAGCGGCAATGAGCAGTTCTTC
TRBV20-1	TRBJ1-1	TRBD1	.	CSARAPGQGFTEAFF	TGCAGTGCTAGAGCGCCGGGACAGGGGTTCACTGAAGCTTTCTTT
TRBV7-2	TRBJ1-2	.	.	CASSLTASKNYGYTF	TGTGCCAGCAGCTTAACGGCATCTAAAAACTATGGCTACACCTTC
TRBV20-1	TRBJ1-2	.	few	CSVPATGASYGYTF	TGCAGTGTTCCGGCCACCGGGGCGAGCTATGGCTACACCTTC
TRBV7-2	TRBJ1-5	.	.	CASSLKSSNQPQHF	TGTGCCAGCAGCTTAAAGAGTAGCAATCAGCCCCAGCATTTT
TRBV20-1	TRBJ2-3	TRBD2	few	CSASFLAGVSDTQYF	TGCAGTGCTAGTTTCCTAGCGGGAGTTTCGGATACGCAGTATTTT
TRBV2	TRBJ2-2	TRBD2	.	CASSPPSGRAAGELFF	TGTGCCAGCAGTCCACCTAGCGGGAGGGCCGCCGGGGAGCTGTTTTTT
TRBV27	TRBJ2-3	.	few	CASSPAPTSRDTQYF	TGTGCCAGCAGTCCCGCCCCCACTAGTAGGGATACGCAGTATTTT